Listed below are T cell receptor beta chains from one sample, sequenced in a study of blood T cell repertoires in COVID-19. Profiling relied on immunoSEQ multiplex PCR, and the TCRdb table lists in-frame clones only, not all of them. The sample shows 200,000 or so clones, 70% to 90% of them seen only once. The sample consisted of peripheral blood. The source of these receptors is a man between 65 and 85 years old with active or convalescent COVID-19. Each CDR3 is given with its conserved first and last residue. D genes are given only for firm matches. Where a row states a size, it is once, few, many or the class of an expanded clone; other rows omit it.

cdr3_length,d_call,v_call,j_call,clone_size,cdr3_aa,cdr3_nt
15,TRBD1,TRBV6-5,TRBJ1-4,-,CASRASGTANEKLFF,TGTGCCAGCAGAGCATCCGGGACAGCTAACGAAAAACTGTTTTTT
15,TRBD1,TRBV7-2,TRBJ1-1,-,CASSLAQSGGTEAFF,TGTGCCAGCAGCTTAGCGCAGTCAGGGGGCACTGAAGCTTTCTTT
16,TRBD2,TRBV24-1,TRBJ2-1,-,CATSETWRENYNEQFF,TGTGCCACCAGTGAGACCTGGCGGGAGAACTACAATGAGCAGTTCTTC
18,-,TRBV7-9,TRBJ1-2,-,CASSLIGGQGKVNYGYTF,TGTGCCAGCAGTCTAATCGGTGGGCAGGGGAAGGTTAACTATGGCTACACCTTC
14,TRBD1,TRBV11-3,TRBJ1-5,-,CASSSGTGVQPQHF,TGTGCCAGCAGCTCCGGGACAGGGGTTCAGCCCCAGCATTTT
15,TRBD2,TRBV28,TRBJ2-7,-,CASSPGGLGTYEQYF,TGTGCCAGCAGTCCCGGGGGACTAGGGACCTACGAGCAGTACTTC
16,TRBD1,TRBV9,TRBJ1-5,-,CASSKGTGDSNQPQHF,TGTGCCAGCAGCAAAGGGACAGGGGACAGCAATCAGCCCCAGCATTTT
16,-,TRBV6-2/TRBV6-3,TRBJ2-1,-,CASTPARTSSVNEQFF,TGTGCCAGCACCCCAGCTAGGACTTCATCCGTCAATGAGCAGTTCTTC
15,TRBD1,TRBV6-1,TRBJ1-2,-,CASSDRDRYDYGYTF,TGTGCCAGCAGTGACCGGGACAGATATGACTATGGCTACACCTTC
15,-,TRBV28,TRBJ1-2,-,CASSRLWDTATLRTF,TGTGCCAGCAGTCGACTATGGGACACCGCAACTTTGCGCACCTTC
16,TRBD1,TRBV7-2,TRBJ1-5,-,CASSIRTGLSNQPQHF,TGTGCCAGCAGCATACGGACAGGGTTGAGTAATCAGCCCCAGCATTTT
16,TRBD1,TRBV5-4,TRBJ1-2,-,CASRLGRQGLGNGYTF,TGTGCCAGCAGATTGGGGAGACAGGGTCTAGGTAATGGCTACACCTTC
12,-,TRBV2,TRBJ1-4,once,CASRPGGEKLFF,TGTGCCAGCCGACCCGGAGGGGAAAAACTGTTTTTT
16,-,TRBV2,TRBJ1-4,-,CASSVAADSTNEKLFF,TGTGCCAGCAGTGTGGCGGCGGATTCAACTAATGAAAAACTGTTTTTT
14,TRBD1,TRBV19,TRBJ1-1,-,CASSWTGVNTEAFF,TGTGCCAGTAGTTGGACAGGGGTGAACACTGAAGCTTTCTTT
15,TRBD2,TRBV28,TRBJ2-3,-,CASRTGTTSTDTQYF,TGTGCCAGCCGGACCGGGACTACTAGCACAGATACGCAGTATTTT
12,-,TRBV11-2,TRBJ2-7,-,CASATAAAGQYF,TGTGCCAGCGCGACAGCCGCGGCCGGGCAGTACTTC
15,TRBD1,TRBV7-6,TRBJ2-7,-,CASSLSGQGAYEQYF,TGTGCCAGCAGCTTGTCGGGACAGGGGGCCTACGAGCAGTACTTC
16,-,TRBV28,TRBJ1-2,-,CASSLIPLGQDSGYDF,TGTGCCAGCAGTTTAATCCCCCTGGGGCAGGACAGTGGTTATGACTTC
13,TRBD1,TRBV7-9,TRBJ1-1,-,CASNPDRGPEAFF,TGTGCCAGCAACCCGGACAGGGGTCCTGAAGCTTTCTTT
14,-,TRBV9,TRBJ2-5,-,CASSETGIQETQYF,TGTGCCAGCAGCGAAACAGGGATCCAAGAGACCCAGTACTTC
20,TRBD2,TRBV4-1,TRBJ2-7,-,CASSQSTSGGHMPLGYEQYF,TGCGCCAGCAGCCAGTCGACTAGCGGGGGTCATATGCCTTTAGGCTACGAGCAGTACTTC
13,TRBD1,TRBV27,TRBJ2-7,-,CASSFGTGNEQYF,TGTGCCAGCAGTTTCGGGACAGGTAACGAGCAGTACTTC
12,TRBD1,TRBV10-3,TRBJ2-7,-,CAVGQGISEQYF,TGTGCCGTAGGACAGGGAATCAGCGAGCAGTACTTC
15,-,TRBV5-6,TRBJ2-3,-,CASRKGGEATDTQYF,TGTGCCAGCAGGAAAGGGGGGGAGGCTACAGATACGCAGTATTTT
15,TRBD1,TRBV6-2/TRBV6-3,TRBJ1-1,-,CASSQTGALNTEAFF,TGTGCCAGCAGTCAGACAGGGGCCCTGAACACTGAAGCTTTCTTT
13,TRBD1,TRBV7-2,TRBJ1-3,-,CASSLDRGNTIYF,TGTGCCAGCAGCTTAGACAGGGGGAACACCATATATTTT